These 29 T cell receptor beta chains were all obtained from the same sample, sequenced in a study of patients and donors after allogeneic stem cell transplantation. TCRdb ran MiXCR on the RT-PCR reads and lists one entry per CDR3 protein. The table shows approximately 200,000 distinct CDR3 sequences, with around two fifths occurring only once. Specimen: blood, either unsorted or a sorted T cell fraction (not recorded which). Receptors were obtained from a human donor who was either an allogeneic HSCT recipient or a stem cell or donor lymphocyte infusion donor (not recorded which). It is not recorded whose cells these are; they may come from a transplant donor.

This clonotype was seen a single time. The rearrangement uses TRBV20-1 and TRBJ2-7, with TRBD2 as a possible D gene (6 bases). The CDR3 contains 13 residues. V dropped 6 bases and J dropped 4 bases, with 16 bases sitting between them. CDR1 and CDR2 (germline): DFQATT, SNEGSKA (reference sequence). Here the CDR3 reads CSAPGEGGYEQYF. The CDR3 nucleotides are TGCAGTGCCCCGGGAGAGGGCGGGTACGAGCAGTACTTC.

The chain joins TRBV4-3 to TRBJ2-1, with D possibly TRBD2 on 5 matching bases. The CDR3 extends over 17 amino acids. From germline, CDR1 is LGHNA and CDR2 YSLEER. Between the trimmed V and J ends, which lost 0 bases and 6 bases, there was a span of 18 bases. DNA for the CDR3: TGCGCCAGCAGCCAAGACGGGATAAACCCGTCAGGCAATGAGCAGTTCTTC. This translates into CASSQDGINPSGNEQFF.

A few counts support this clonotype. The chain recombines TRBV19 with TRBJ2-6, with a tentative D call TRBD2 (6 bases). V was pared by 7 bases and J by 0 bases, with 10 bases between. The CDR3 length is 15 residues. Per the germline V gene, CDR1 is LNHDA and CDR2 is SQIVND (reference sequence). CDR3 sequence (DNA): TGTGCCAGTAACGGGGGTTACTCTGGGGCCAACGTCCTGACTTTC. As protein: CASNGGYSGANVLTF.

The chain uses TRBV7-2 and TRBJ2-2; TRBD2 might be the D (5 bases). CDR3 length equals 15 residues. V lost 5 bases and J 0 bases, leaving 10 bases between the germline ends. Germline V gene lookup returns CDR1 SGHTA and CDR2 FQGNSA. The CDR3 DNA reads TGTGCCAGCAGCCTAGTGAGGGCGAACACCGGGGAGCTGTTTTTT. Protein: CASSLVRANTGELFF.

The J gene is TRBJ2-1, the V gene TRBV20-1; TRBD2 aligns across 8 bases. The CDR3 is 15 amino acids. Germline V gene data show CDR1 as DFQATT and CDR2 as SNEGSKA (reference sequence). Germline trimming cut 3 bases from V and 5 bases from J; bases unmatched to any gene: 9. CDR3 residues: CSASQPTSGHNEQFF. CDR3 DNA: TGCAGTGCTAGCCAACCCACTAGCGGCCACAATGAGCAGTTCTTC.

The gene calls are TRBV28 and TRBJ2-7; D call uncertain. Germline-derived CDR1 and CDR2 are MDHEN and SYDVKM. CDR3 length equals 14 residues. V lost 5 bases and J lost 1, with 12 bases in between. The CDR3 bases are TGTGCCAGCAGTCCCGGACGGGTTTCCTACGAGCAGTACTTC. It codes for CASSPGRVSYEQYF.

In this sample, this clonotype turned up many times. The rearrangement uses TRBV20-1 and TRBJ1-1, with 8 bases matching TRBD1. Germline lookup yields CDR1 DFQATT and CDR2 SNEGSKA (reference sequence). CDR3 length: 16 residues. Germline trimming cut 7 bases from V and 1 base from J; bases unmatched to any gene: 14. The DNA of the CDR3 is TGCAGTGTCGGACAGGGTGGAAGAGGTCCGAACACTGAAGCTTTCTTT. Translation: CSVGQGGRGPNTEAFF.

J is TRBJ1-2 and V is TRBV28; 7 bases are a match to TRBD1. Trimming took 3 bases from V and 4 from J; bases not matched to a gene: 14. The CDR3 extends over 17 amino acids. CDR1 and CDR2 (germline): MDHEN, SYDVKM. The CDR3 region is CASSLEDRSIKFYGYTF. DNA of the CDR3: TGTGCCAGCAGTTTGGAGGACAGGAGCATCAAATTCTATGGCTACACCTTC.

This clonotype was seen many times. The chain joins TRBV9 to TRBJ1-3; maybe TRBD1 (5 bases). Trimming took off 0 bases at V and 4 bases at J, with 8 bases between the two ends. The CDR3 sequence is 14 residues long. The germline V gene has CDR1 SGDLS and CDR2 YYNGEE. The CDR3 coding sequence is TGTGCCAGCAGCGTAGAGGGGCGCGGAAACACCATATATTTT. Encoded protein: CASSVEGRGNTIYF. Using reference TRBV9 and TRBJ1-3 for the parts outside the CDR3, the full variable domain is DSGVTQTPKHLITATGQRVTLRCSPRSGDLSVYWYQQSLDQGLQFLIQYYNGEERAKGNILERFSAQQFPDLHSELNLSSLELGDSALYFCASSVEGRGNTIYFGEGSWLTVV.

CDR3 nucleotide sequence: TGTGCCAGCAGTTTAGGGGACAGGCTCCCGAGGGACACTGAAGCTTTCTTT. As protein: CASSLGDRLPRDTEAFF. The chain has TRBV28 and TRBJ1-1, with 8 bases lining up with TRBD1. CDR3 length: 17 residues. Per germline, CDR1 MDHEN and CDR2 SYDVKM. V trimming: 2 bases; J trimming: 3 bases; junction bases outside the gene matches: 11.

CDR3 DNA: TGTGCCAGCAGTTTCCGGGGGAGAGGGGCCGAGCAGTACTTC. Protein sequence: CASSFRGRGAEQYF. This chain uses TRBV28 with TRBJ2-7; TRBD2 is a possible D gene (6 bases). V lost 3 bases and J 6 bases, leaving 15 bases between the germline ends. The CDR3 runs 14 residues. Germline V gene lookup returns CDR1 MDHEN and CDR2 SYDVKM.

This clonotype was counted between two and nine times. The chain is built from TRBV12-3 or TRBV12-4 and TRBJ2-5; the D is unclear. The CDR3 sequence is 14 residues long. Trimming stripped 2 bases from V and 1 base from J, with 8 bases between. CDR3 DNA sequence: TGTGCCAGCAGTTTAAGAACACGCCAAGAGACCCAGTACTTC. Protein product: CASSLRTRQETQYF.

The CDR3 region is CASSHGTGSYEQYF. CDR3 DNA sequence: TGTGCCAGCAGCCACGGAACAGGCTCCTACGAGCAGTACTTC. The rearrangement links TRBV12-3 or TRBV12-4 to TRBJ2-7; a possible D gene is TRBD1 (5 bases). The CDR3 sequence is 14 residues long. Trimming shortened V by 6 bases and J by 0 bases, and 12 bases separated the two germline ends.

V is TRBV5-1 and J is TRBJ2-7; 12 bases are a match to TRBD2. Germline lookup yields CDR1 SGHRS and CDR2 YFSETQ. Trimming took 4 bases from V and 0 from J; bases not matched to a gene: 5. CDR3 size: 16 residues. The chain's CDR3 is CASSATSGRSSYEQYF. The CDR3 DNA reads TGCGCCAGCAGCGCCACTAGCGGGAGGAGCTCCTACGAGCAGTACTTC. The entire variable domain, with the rest obtained from reference TRBV5-1 and TRBJ2-7, is as follows: KAGVTQTPRYLIKTRGQQVTLSCSPISGHRSVSWYQQTPGQGLQFLFEYFSETQRNKGNFPGRFSGRQFSNSRSEMNVSTLELGDSALYLCASSATSGRSSYEQYFGPGTRLTVT.

This clonotype has more than one count but fewer than ten. The chain recombines TRBV4-2 with TRBJ2-7; possibly TRBD2 for D (6 bases). Trimming removed 0 bases from V and 0 bases from J, with 9 bases in between. CDR3 size: 15 residues. Germline lookup yields CDR1 LGHNA and CDR2 YNFKEQ. CDR3 nucleotide sequence: TGTGCCAGCAGCCAAGATGCGGGGCGCTCCTACGAGCAGTACTTC. It yields the protein CASSQDAGRSYEQYF.

The rearrangement uses TRBV2 and TRBJ1-5, with no clear D. Between the trimmed V and J ends, which lost 7 bases and 7 bases, there was a span of 17 bases. The germline gives CDR1 SNHLY, CDR2 FYNNEI. This CDR3 has 14 residues. The DNA of the CDR3 is TGTGCCAGCATGGCTTACGGTGGCGGACAGCCCCAGCATTTT. Encoded protein: CASMAYGGGQPQHF. The full variable domain, completed using reference TRBV2 and TRBJ1-5, is EPEVTQTPSHQVTQMGQEVILRCVPISNHLYFYWYRQILGQKVEFLVSFYNNEISEKSEIFDDQFSVERPDGSNFTLKIRSTKLEDSAMYFCASMAYGGGQPQHFGDGTRLSIL.

This clonotype was seen more than once but under ten times. The rearrangement links TRBV9 to TRBJ1-2; 7 nucleotides agree with TRBD1. The junction had 11 bases not matched to a gene; V was cut back by 4 bases and J by 2 bases. CDR3 length equals 16 residues. CDR1 and CDR2 (germline): SGDLS, YYNGEE. The CDR3 here is CASSPPTGRSNYGYTF. The DNA for the CDR3 is TGTGCCAGCAGCCCTCCGACAGGGAGAAGCAACTATGGCTACACCTTC.

The rearrangement links TRBV7-8 to TRBJ1-2; a possible D gene is TRBD1 (6 bases). The CDR3 covers 13 residues. The germline V gene encodes CDR1 SGHVS and CDR2 FQNEAQ. V lost 2 bases to trimming and J lost 6 bases, with 10 bases between them. The CDR3 spells CASSLRAGDGYTF. In nucleotides, the CDR3 is TGTGCCAGCAGCTTACGGGCAGGGGATGGCTACACCTTC.

The genes are TRBV7-6 and TRBJ2-7, with 7 bases identical to TRBD1. The CDR3 sequence is 15 residues long. V shed 4 bases and J 3 bases; nucleotides not matched to a gene: 9. Germline V CDR1 and CDR2: SGHVS, FNYEAQ. The CDR3 region is CASSSYGTENYEQYF. The DNA for the CDR3 is TGTGCCAGCAGCTCATATGGGACAGAGAACTACGAGCAGTACTTC.

This sequence joins TRBV6-5 and TRBJ1-2, with D possibly being TRBD1 (5 bases). Germline CDR1 and CDR2: MNHEY and SVGAGI. The V and J ends lost 0 bases and 4 bases respectively, with 12 bases between them. The CDR3 covers 15 residues. CDR3 DNA sequence: TGTGCCAGCAGTTACTCGAGGGGTGCGGGCTATGGCTACACCTTC. Translation gives CASSYSRGAGYGYTF.

The V and J genes are TRBV18 and TRBJ1-5; weak D call: TRBD1 (5 bases). The CDR3 is 15 residues long. Germline V gene lookup returns CDR1 KGHSH and CDR2 LQKENI. The V and J ends lost 2 bases and 6 bases respectively, with 14 bases between them. CDR3 in amino acids: CASSPSGRAGQPQHF. CDR3 DNA: TGTGCCAGCTCACCATCAGGCAGGGCAGGTCAGCCCCAGCATTTT.

This clonotype was detected a few times. V gene TRBV6-5 combines with J gene TRBJ1-3; D remains ambiguous. The CDR3 extends over 15 amino acids. In germline, CDR1 is MNHEY, CDR2 SVGAGI. Trimming took off 4 bases at V and 0 bases at J, with 10 bases between the two ends. The CDR3 region is CASSFAPNSGNTIYF. In nucleotides, the CDR3 is TGTGCCAGCAGTTTCGCTCCAAACTCTGGAAACACCATATATTTT.

A few counts support this clonotype. This chain uses TRBV6-5 with TRBJ1-2, with D unresolved. The CDR3 sequence is 16 residues long. V lost 0 bases to trimming and J lost 0 bases, with 11 bases between them. Germline V CDR1 and CDR2: MNHEY, SVGAGI. In DNA, the CDR3 is TGTGCCAGCAGTTACTCGATGAAGGATTCTAACTATGGCTACACCTTC. Protein sequence: CASSYSMKDSNYGYTF.

This clonotype was detected a few times. V and J are TRBV7-2 and TRBJ2-3, with 8 bases matching TRBD1. Germline V gives CDR1 SGHTA, CDR2 FQGNSA. V was clipped by 3 bases and J by 2 bases; unmatched bases: 10. The CDR3 is 17 residues long. CDR3 sequence reads: CASSFRGTGRYTDTQYF. CDR3 nucleotides: TGTGCCAGCAGCTTTAGGGGGACAGGAAGATACACAGATACGCAGTATTTT.

The chain has TRBV4-1 and TRBJ2-3; TRBD1 matches at 7 bases. Germline V gene sequence: CDR1 MGHRA, CDR2 YSYEKL. V shed 0 bases, J shed 3 bases, and the junction held 9 bases outside the gene matches. This CDR3 spans 17 amino acids. CDR3 residues: CASSQDFQGDRTDTQYF. In DNA, the CDR3 is TGCGCCAGCAGCCAAGATTTCCAGGGGGATAGAACAGATACGCAGTATTTT.

This clonotype was detected a few times. The chain recombines TRBV19 with TRBJ2-1, with 7 nucleotides matching TRBD2. Germline CDR1 is LNHDA and CDR2 is SQIVND (reference sequence). V dropped 3 bases and J dropped 9; count of bases not matched to a gene: 8. The CDR3 extends over 14 amino acids. The CDR3 loop reads CASSIRRGSLEQFF. The CDR3 DNA is TGTGCCAGTAGTATCCGACGCGGGAGTCTTGAGCAGTTCTTC.

This clonotype was recorded once. The chain has TRBV29-1 and TRBJ2-7; no definite D call. CDR3 length: 14 amino acids. From germline, CDR1 is SQVTM and CDR2 ANQGSEA. Trimming cost V 8 bases and J 3 bases, with 20 bases left between them. The DNA of the CDR3 is TGCAGCCTCTCCCCTTTTGGAGACCACTACGAGCAGTACTTC. Protein product: CSLSPFGDHYEQYF.

There are a few counts of this clonotype. The gene calls are TRBV18 and TRBJ1-1; D possibly corresponds to TRBD1 (5 bases). The CDR3 is 13 residues long. Deletions cut 2 bases from V and 10 bases from J, with 14 bases between. Germline CDR1 KGHSH, CDR2 LQKENI. CDR3 protein: CASSPGTMRAAFF. CDR3 nucleotides: TGTGCCAGCTCACCAGGGACGATGAGGGCAGCTTTCTTT. Full variable domain (remainder filled in from reference TRBV18 and TRBJ1-1): NAGVMQNPRHLVRRRGQEARLRCSPMKGHSHVYWYRQLPEEGLKFMVYLQKENIIDESGMPKERFSAEFPKEGPSILRIQQVVRGDSAAYFCASSPGTMRAAFFGQGTRLTVV.

The chain carries TRBV5-1 and TRBJ1-1, with D maybe TRBD1 (6 bases). The germline V gene has CDR1 SGHRS and CDR2 YFSETQ. V was clipped by 1 base and J by 6 bases, with 19 bases between them. The CDR3 runs 16 residues. This CDR3 is CASSLQQGSWVSEAFF. CDR3 bases: TGCGCCAGCAGCTTGCAACAGGGTAGTTGGGTCTCTGAAGCTTTCTTT.